A single sample gave rise to the 10 T cell receptor beta chains below, sequenced in a study of cytomegalovirus exposure and HLA in healthy donors. PCR employed 60 Vbeta and 13 Jbeta primers. TCRdb keeps only in-frame clones here, not all; method: immunoSEQ multiplex PCR. Of about 67,000 clones in the sample, 68% are singletons; the top ten hold around 1.9%. Sequenced input: PBMCs. The receptor set was obtained from a woman in her twenties or thirties in good health and CMV-seronegative.

The chain links TRBV6-6 to TRBJ2-1; 9 positions match TRBD1. The CDR3 covers 16 residues. The germline V gene encodes CDR1 MNHNY and CDR2 SVGAGI (reference sequence). Trimming cost V 4 bases and J 7 bases; bases outside gene matches: 11. CDR3: CASSSPGTGIWNEQFF. The CDR3 bases are TGTGCCAGCAGTTCCCCCGGGACAGGGATTTGGAATGAGCAGTTCTTC.

The chain employs TRBV9 and TRBJ2-2; 11 bases match TRBD1. From germline, CDR1 is SGDLS and CDR2 YYNGEE. The CDR3 is 16 amino acids. J was trimmed by 5 bases and V by 4 bases; bases with no gene match: 7. CDR3 sequence: CASSPRTGGATGELFF. The CDR3 coding sequence is TGTGCCAGCAGCCCCCGGACAGGGGGCGCGACCGGGGAGCTGTTTTTT.

Remarks on this clone: One junction end disagrees with the germline gene, perhaps due to a read error. The chain uses TRBV30 and TRBJ1-1, with a tentative D call TRBD1 (5 bases). Germline lookup yields CDR1 GTSNPN and CDR2 SVGIG (reference sequence). This CDR3 contains 13 residues. The CDR3 protein is CAWSGTLYTEASF. The CDR3 DNA sequence: TGTGCCTGGAGTGGGACACTCTACACTGAAGCTTCCTTT.

The V gene is TRBV19, the J gene TRBJ1-5; 7 bases are shared with TRBD1. J gave up 6 bases and V 1 base, and 9 bases lay outside the gene matches. Germline CDR1 is LNHDA and CDR2 is SQIVND (reference sequence). The CDR3 spans 16 residues. CDR3 in amino acids: CASSIGNRGVGQPQHF. In nucleotides, the CDR3 is TGTGCCAGTAGTATAGGAAACAGGGGTGTGGGTCAGCCCCAGCATTTT.

This sequence joins TRBV11-2 and TRBJ2-7; tentatively, D is TRBD2 (6 bases). Trimming left V 0 bases short and J 2 bases short, with 11 bases between. Germline V lookup: CDR1 SGHAT, CDR2 FQNNGV. The CDR3 covers 15 residues. CDR3 sequence: CASSLEEGFAYEQYF. The CDR3, as DNA: TGTGCCAGCAGCTTAGAGGAGGGTTTCGCCTACGAGCAGTACTTC.

Remarks on this clone: One end of the junction is discordant with germline, which a read error may explain. In the same sample, other DNA sequences code for this CDR3. The genes are TRBV7-3 and TRBJ1-2; perhaps TRBD1 as D (6 bases). Germline assignment: CDR1 SGHTA and CDR2 FQGTGA. This CDR3 spans 13 amino acids. The CDR3 loop is CASSLTGTRLAVF. In DNA form, the CDR3 reads TGTGCCAGCAGCTTAACCGGGACAAGACTTGCTGTATTC.

J is TRBJ1-4 and V is TRBV2; D unclear. This CDR3 is 13 amino acids long. Trimming cost V 8 bases and J 1 base, with 8 bases left between them. Per germline, CDR1 SNHLY and CDR2 FYNNEI. The CDR3 region is CASCGVTNEKLFF. CDR3 sequence (DNA): TGTGCCAGCTGTGGAGTAACTAATGAAAAACTGTTTTTT.

This clone has a handful of counts. The junction and the germline gene differ at one end; a read error may be behind it. The V call is TRBV6-5, the J call TRBJ2-7, with 11 nucleotides matching TRBD2. The CDR3 extends over 15 amino acids. CDR1 is MNHEY, CDR2 SVGAGI, per germline. The CDR3 nucleotides read TGTGCCAGCAGCTACTCAACCGGGACTAGCGGCGAGCAGTACTTC. Translation: CASSYSTGTSGEQYF.

The rearrangement joins TRBV4-3 to TRBJ1-1, with D hard to call. Germline values: CDR1 LGHNA, CDR2 YSLEER. The CDR3 loop spans 16 amino acids. Trimming left V 4 bases short and J 5 bases short, with 20 bases between. Written as DNA, the CDR3 is TGCGCCAGCAGCCCCATCCGACGGGAGGGAAATACTGAAGCTTTCTTT. Encoded protein: CASSPIRREGNTEAFF.

The CDR3 coding sequence is TGTGCCAGCATTGGTAGCGGGGAAGTGGGGACCCAGTACTTC. This translates into CASIGSGEVGTQYF. The chain employs TRBV7-9 and TRBJ2-5; 8 nucleotides align to TRBD2. Germline CDR1 SEHNR, CDR2 FQNEAQ (reference sequence). The CDR3 loop spans 14 amino acids. The junction had 11 bases not matched to a gene; V was cut back by 7 bases and J by 7 bases. The full variable domain, with the rest looked up from reference TRBV7-9 and TRBJ2-5, is DTGVSQNPRHKITKRGQNVTFRCDPISEHNRLYWYRQTLGQGPEFLTYFQNEAQLEKSRLLSDRFSAERPKGSFSTLEIQRTEQGDSAMYLCASIGSGEVGTQYFGPGTRLLVL.